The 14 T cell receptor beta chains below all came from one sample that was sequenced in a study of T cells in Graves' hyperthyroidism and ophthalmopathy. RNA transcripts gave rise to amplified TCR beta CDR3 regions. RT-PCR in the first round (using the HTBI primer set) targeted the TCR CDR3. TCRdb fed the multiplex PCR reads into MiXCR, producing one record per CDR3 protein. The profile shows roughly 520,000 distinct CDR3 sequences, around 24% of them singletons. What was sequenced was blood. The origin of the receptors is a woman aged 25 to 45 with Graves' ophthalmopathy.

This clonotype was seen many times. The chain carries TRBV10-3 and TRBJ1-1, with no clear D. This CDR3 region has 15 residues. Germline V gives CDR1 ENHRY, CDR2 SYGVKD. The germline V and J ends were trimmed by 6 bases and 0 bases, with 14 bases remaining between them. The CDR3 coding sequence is TGTGCCATCAGCCCAAAGACCGGGATGAACACTGAAGCTTTCTTT. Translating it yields CAISPKTGMNTEAFF.

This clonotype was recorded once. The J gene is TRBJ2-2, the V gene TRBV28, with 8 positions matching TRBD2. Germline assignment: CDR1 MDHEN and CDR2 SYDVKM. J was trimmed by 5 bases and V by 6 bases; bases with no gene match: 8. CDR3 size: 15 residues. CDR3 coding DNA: TGTGCCAGCAGCCGCGAGCGGGAGTGGACCGGGGAGCTGTTTTTT. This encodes CASSREREWTGELFF.

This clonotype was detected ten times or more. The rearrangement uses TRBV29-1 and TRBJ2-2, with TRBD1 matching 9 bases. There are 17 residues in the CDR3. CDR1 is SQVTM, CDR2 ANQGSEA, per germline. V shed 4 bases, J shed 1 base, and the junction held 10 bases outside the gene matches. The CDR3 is CSVVLGTGILNTGELFF. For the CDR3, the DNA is TGCAGCGTTGTGCTCGGGACAGGGATCTTGAACACCGGGGAGCTGTTTTTT.

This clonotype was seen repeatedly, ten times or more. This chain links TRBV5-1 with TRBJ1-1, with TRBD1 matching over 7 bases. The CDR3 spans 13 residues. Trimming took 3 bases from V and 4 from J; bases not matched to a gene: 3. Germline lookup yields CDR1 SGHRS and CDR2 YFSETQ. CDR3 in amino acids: CASSSQGVTEAFF. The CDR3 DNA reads TGCGCCAGCAGCTCCCAGGGGGTCACTGAAGCTTTCTTT.

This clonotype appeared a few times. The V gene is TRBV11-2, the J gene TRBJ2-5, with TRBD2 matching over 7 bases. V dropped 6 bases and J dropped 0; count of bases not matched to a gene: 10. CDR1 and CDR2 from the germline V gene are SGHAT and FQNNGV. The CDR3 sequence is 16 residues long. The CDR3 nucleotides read TGTGCCAGCAGGGCTTGGGAGGGAGTGTACCAAGAGACCCAGTACTTC. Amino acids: CASRAWEGVYQETQYF.

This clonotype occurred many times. CDR3 loop: CASSPGLAGGLQETQYF. The CDR3 DNA sequence: TGTGCCAGCAGTCCCGGACTAGCGGGGGGGCTACAAGAGACCCAGTACTTC. The rearrangement uses TRBV12-3 or TRBV12-4 and TRBJ2-5; TRBD2 matches at 15 bases. Trimming at V came to 5 bases and at J to 2 bases, leaving 6 bases not matched to a gene. This CDR3 has 17 residues.

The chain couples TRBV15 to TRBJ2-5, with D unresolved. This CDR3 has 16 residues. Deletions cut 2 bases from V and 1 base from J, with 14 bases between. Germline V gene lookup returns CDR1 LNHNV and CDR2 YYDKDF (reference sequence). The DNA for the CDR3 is TGTGCCACCAGCAGACCCGGTTCAGGCTTCCAAGAGACCCAGTACTTC. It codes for CATSRPGSGFQETQYF.

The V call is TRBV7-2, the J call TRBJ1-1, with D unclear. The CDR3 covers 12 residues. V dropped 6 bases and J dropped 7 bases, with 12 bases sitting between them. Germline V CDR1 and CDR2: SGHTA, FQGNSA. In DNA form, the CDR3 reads TGTGCCAGCAGGGACCCCAATCTTGAAGCTTTCTTT. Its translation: CASRDPNLEAFF.

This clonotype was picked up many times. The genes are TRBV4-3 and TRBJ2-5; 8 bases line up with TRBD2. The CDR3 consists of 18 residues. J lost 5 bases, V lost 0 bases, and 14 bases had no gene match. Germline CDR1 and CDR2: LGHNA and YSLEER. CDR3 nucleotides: TGCGCCAGCAGCCAAGATTTAACGCGGGGGGCAATTGGGGAGACCCAGTACTTC. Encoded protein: CASSQDLTRGAIGETQYF.

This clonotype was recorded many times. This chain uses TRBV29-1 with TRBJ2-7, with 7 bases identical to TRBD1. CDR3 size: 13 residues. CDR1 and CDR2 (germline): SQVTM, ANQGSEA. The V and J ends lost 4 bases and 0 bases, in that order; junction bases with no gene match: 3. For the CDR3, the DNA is TGCAGCGTTGGACAGGGTAACTCCTACGAGCAGTACTTC. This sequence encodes CSVGQGNSYEQYF.

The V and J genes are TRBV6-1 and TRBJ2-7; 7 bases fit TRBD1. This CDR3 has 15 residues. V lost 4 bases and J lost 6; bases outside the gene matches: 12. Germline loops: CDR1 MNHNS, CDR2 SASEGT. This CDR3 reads CASSGQGIPPSEQYF. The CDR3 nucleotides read TGTGCCAGCAGTGGACAGGGTATCCCTCCGAGCGAGCAGTACTTC.

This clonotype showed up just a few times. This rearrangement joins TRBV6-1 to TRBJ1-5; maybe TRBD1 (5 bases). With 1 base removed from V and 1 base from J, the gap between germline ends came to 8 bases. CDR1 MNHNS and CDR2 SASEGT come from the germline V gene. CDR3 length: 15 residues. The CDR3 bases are TGTGCCAGCAGTGAAGGAAGGGACAGCAATCAGCCCCAGCATTTT. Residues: CASSEGRDSNQPQHF.

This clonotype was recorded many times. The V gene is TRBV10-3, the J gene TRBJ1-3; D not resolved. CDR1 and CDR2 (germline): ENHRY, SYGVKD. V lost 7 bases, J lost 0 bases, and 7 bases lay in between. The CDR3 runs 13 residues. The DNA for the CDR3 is TGTGCCATCATTCCCGCCTCTGGAAACACCATATATTTT. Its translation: CAIIPASGNTIYF.

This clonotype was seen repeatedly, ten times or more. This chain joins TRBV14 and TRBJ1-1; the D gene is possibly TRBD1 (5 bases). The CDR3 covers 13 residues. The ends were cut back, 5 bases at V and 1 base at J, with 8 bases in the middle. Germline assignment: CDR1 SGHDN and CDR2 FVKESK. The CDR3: CASSAQGNTEAFF. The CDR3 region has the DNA TGTGCCAGCAGCGCTCAGGGGAACACTGAAGCTTTCTTT.